This T cell receptor beta chain was captured in a study of blood T cell dynamics during melanoma immunotherapy. Documented time point: week 3, after first cycle of checkpoint inhibitor. Blood was drawn before treatment and at week 3 after checkpoint blockade. Apart from two fast progressors, RECIST 1.1 response was judged 12 weeks post-infusion. Each bulk PBMC sample had approximately 340 ng DNA loaded. The data were produced by immunoSEQ multiplex PCR, yet TCRdb's version contains in-frame clones alone and is incomplete. Here the sample spans 8,500 to 13,000 clones, about 89% being singletons. V gave up 2 bases and J gave up 7 bases; unmatched junction bases: 8. The germline CDR1 and CDR2 sequences are MNHEY and SMNVEV (reference sequence). The CDR3 extends over 15 amino acids.

Source: blood, taken from a patient treated with checkpoint blockade. The TCR originated in a human donor with melanoma. This chain links TRBV27 with TRBJ1-2, with TRBD1 matching 9 bases. The CDR3 sequence is CASSLRKGQGLGYTF. The CDR3 nucleotides are TGTGCCAGCAGTTTAAGGAAGGGACAGGGCCTTGGCTACACCTTC.